This is a list of T cell receptor beta chains from one sample in a study of CD8+ T cells in alopecia areata. Profiled with immunoSEQ multiplex PCR; TCRdb holds only in-frame clones, not every one. The profile covers hundreds of thousands of clones, with 58% appearing a single time and under 2% taken by the ten largest. The sequencing here drew on CD4+ T cells sorted from blood, taken at week 24, from a patient treated with tofacitinib. Receptors originate from a human donor with alopecia areata. The CDR3 runs from the conserved cysteine through the conserved F or W.

>TRBJ1-4|TRBV29-1|13
CSVAQTSAEKLFF
>TRBJ2-1|TRBV7-7|13
CASSAGTSNEQFF
>TRBJ1-5|TRBV19|15
CASSPQGQVNQPQHF
>TRBJ1-1|TRBV28|13
CASSLPWNTEAFF
>TRBJ2-7|TRBV4-3|14
CASSLNRDNYEQYF
>TRBJ1-1|TRBV19|14
CASSITGVNTEAFF
>TRBJ2-1|TRBV6-5|16
CASSFRTSIIGNEQFF
>TRBJ1-5|TRBV30|13
CAWSVPPNQPQHF
>TRBJ1-2|TRBV15|15
CATSRGVSVNYGYTF
>TRBJ1-2|TRBV15|12
CATSSGQYGYTF
>TRBJ2-7|TRBV5-1|14
CASSLELSRYEQYF
>TRBJ2-1|TRBV18|15
CASSPIAVSYNEQFF
>TRBJ1-2|TRBV5-4|13
CASSGASAYGYTF